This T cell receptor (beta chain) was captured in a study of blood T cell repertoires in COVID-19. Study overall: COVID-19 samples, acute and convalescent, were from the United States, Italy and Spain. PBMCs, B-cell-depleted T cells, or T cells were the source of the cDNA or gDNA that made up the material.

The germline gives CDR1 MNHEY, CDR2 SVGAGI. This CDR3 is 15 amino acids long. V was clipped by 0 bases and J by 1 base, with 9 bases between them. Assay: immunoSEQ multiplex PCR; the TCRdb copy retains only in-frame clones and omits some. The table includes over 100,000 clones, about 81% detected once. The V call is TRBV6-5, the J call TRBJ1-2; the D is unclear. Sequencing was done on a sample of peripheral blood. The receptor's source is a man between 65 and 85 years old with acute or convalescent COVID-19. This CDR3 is CASSYSIEVNYGYTF. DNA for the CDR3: TGTGCCAGCAGTTACTCGATAGAAGTTAACTATGGCTACACCTTC.